A single count supports the clone carrying this TCR beta chain. Antigen: not known. The CDR3 is 14 residues long. V lost 6 bases, J lost 0 bases, and 11 bases lay in between. Germline values: CDR1 SNHLY, CDR2 FYNNEI. The sample originates from a study of T cell responses to AZD1222 COVID-19 vaccine. Study in general: Second-dose intervals of approximately 4 or approximately 12 weeks were pooled.

Measured with immunoSEQ multiplex PCR; TCRdb has only the in-frame clones, and not every one. This table holds some 49,000 clones, about three quarters found once. Whole-study results and caveats: Among the donors, most were white British and more were female, and clonal diversity was possibly underestimated. Reportedly, close to half of spike-specific TCRs are directed against unmutated variant regions. Seropositivity was recorded at baseline in only a handful of AZD1222 recipients.

The source of this sequence is an adult in good health. Source: peripheral blood, taken on day 0 of AZD1222 vaccination. The J gene is TRBJ1-1, the V gene TRBV2; unclear D gene. Here the CDR3 DNA reads TGTGCCAGCAGACATGAAGTAATGAACACTGAAGCTTTCTTT. It specifies CASRHEVMNTEAFF.